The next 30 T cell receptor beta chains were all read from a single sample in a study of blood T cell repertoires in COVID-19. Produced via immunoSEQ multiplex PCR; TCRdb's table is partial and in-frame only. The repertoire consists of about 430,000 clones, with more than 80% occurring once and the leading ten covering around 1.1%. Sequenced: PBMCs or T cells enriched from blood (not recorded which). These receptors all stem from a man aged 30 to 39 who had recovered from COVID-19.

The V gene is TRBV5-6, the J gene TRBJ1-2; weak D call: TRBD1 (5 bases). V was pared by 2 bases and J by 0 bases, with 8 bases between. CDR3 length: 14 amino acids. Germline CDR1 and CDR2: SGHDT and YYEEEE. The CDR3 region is CASSLDSTNYGYTF. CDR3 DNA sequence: TGTGCCAGCAGCTTAGACAGTACTAACTATGGCTACACCTTC. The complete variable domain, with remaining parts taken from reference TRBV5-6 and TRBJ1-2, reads DAGVTQSPTHLIKTRGQQVTLRCSPKSGHDTVSWYQQALGQGPQFIFQYYEEEERQRGNFPDRFSGHQFPNYSSELNVNALLLGDSALYLCASSLDSTNYGYTFGSGTRLTVV.

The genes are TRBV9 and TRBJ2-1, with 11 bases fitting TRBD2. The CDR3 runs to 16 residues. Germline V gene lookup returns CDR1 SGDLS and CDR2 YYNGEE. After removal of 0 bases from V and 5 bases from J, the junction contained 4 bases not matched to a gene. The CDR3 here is CASSVVGTSGDNEQFF. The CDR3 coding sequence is TGTGCCAGCAGCGTAGTGGGGACTAGCGGAGACAATGAGCAGTTCTTC.

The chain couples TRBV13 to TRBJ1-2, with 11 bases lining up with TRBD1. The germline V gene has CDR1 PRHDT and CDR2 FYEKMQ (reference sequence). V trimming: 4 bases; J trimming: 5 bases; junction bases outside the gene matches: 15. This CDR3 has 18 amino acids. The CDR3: CASSSTQGGTGGLYGYTF. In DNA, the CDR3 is TGTGCCAGCAGCTCCACCCAAGGAGGGACAGGGGGTTTGTATGGCTACACCTTC.

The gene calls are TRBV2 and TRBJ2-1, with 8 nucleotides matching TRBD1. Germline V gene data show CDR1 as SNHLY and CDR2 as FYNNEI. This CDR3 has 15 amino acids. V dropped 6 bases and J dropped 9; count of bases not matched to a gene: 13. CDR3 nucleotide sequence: TGTGCCAGCAGCCCACAGGGGGGACTCCTCTCTGAGCAGTTCTTC. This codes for CASSPQGGLLSEQFF.

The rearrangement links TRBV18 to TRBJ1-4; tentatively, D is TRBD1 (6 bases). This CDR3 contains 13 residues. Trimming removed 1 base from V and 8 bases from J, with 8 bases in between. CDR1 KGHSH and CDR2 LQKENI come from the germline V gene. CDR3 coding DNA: TGTGCCAGCTCACCACGGGACACCGAAAAACTGTTTTTT. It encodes CASSPRDTEKLFF.

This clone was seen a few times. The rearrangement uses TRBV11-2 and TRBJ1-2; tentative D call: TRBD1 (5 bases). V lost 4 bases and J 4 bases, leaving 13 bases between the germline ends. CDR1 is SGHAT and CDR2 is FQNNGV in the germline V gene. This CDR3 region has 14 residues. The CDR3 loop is CASSSFRELYGYTF. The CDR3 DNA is TGTGCCAGCAGCTCGTTCAGGGAACTCTATGGCTACACCTTC.

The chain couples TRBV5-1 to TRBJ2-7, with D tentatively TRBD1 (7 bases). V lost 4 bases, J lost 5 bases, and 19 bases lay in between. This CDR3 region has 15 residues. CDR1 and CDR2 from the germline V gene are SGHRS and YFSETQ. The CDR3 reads CASSQGGTVLNEQYF. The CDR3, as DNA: TGCGCCAGCAGCCAAGGGGGGACAGTGCTGAACGAGCAGTACTTC.

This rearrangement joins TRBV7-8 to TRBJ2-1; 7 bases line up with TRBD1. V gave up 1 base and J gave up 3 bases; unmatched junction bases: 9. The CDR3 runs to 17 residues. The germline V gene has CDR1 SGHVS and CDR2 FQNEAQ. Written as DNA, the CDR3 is TGTGCCAGCAGCTTAGAGGGGGCCAGGGTGTTCTACAATGAGCAGTTCTTC. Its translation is CASSLEGARVFYNEQFF. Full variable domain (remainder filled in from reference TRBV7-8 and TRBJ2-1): GAGVSQSPRYKVAKRGQDVALRCDPISGHVSLFWYQQALGQGPEFLTYFQNEAQLDKSGLPSDRFFAERPEGSVSTLKIQRTQQEDSAVYLCASSLEGARVFYNEQFFGPGTRLTVL.

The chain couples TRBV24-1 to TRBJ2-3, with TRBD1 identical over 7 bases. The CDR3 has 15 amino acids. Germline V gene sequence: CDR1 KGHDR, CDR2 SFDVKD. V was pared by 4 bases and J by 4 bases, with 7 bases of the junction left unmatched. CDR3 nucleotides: TGTGCCACCAGTGACCCCGGGACAGACGCAGATACGCAGTATTTT. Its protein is CATSDPGTDADTQYF.

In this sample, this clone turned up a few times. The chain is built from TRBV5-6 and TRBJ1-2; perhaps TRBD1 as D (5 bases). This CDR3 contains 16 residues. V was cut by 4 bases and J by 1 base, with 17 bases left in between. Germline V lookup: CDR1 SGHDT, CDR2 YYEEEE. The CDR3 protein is CASSSYDRDINYGYTF. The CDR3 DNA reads TGTGCCAGCAGCAGCTATGACAGAGACATTAACTATGGCTACACCTTC.

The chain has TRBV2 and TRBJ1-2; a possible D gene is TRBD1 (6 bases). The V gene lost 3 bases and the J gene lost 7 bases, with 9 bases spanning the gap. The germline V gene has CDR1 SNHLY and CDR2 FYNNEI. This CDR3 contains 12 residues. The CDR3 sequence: CASSEDSFGYTF. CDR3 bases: TGTGCCAGCAGTGAGGACAGTTTTGGCTACACCTTC.

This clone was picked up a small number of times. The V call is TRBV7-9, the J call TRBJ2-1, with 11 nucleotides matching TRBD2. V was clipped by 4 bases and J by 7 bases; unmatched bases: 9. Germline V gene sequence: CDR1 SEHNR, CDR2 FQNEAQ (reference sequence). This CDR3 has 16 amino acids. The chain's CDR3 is CASSSNSGRAGNEQFF. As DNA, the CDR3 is TGTGCCAGCAGCTCCAATAGCGGGAGGGCCGGGAATGAGCAGTTCTTC. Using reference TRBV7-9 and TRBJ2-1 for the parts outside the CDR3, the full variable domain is DTGVSQNPRHKITKRGQNVTFRCDPISEHNRLYWYRQTLGQGPEFLTYFQNEAQLEKSRLLSDRFSAERPKGSFSTLEIQRTEQGDSAMYLCASSSNSGRAGNEQFFGPGTRLTVL.

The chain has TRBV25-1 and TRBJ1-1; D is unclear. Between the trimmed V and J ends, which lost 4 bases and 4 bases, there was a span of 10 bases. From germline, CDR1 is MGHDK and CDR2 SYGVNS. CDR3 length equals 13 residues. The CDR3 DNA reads TGTGCCAGCAGTGGGGCACGGGGCACTGAAGCTTTCTTT. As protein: CASSGARGTEAFF.

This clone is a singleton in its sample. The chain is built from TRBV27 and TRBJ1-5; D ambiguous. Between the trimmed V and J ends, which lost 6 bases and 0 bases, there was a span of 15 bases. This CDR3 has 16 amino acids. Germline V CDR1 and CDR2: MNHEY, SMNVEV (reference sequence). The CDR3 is CASSDSGRNSNQPQHF. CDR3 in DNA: TGTGCCAGCAGCGATTCCGGGAGAAATAGCAATCAGCCCCAGCATTTT.

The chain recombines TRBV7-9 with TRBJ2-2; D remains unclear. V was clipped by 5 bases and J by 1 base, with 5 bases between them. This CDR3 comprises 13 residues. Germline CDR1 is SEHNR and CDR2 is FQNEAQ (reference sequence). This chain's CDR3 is CASSPGNTGELFF. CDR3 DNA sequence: TGTGCCAGCAGCCCGGGGAACACCGGGGAGCTGTTTTTT.

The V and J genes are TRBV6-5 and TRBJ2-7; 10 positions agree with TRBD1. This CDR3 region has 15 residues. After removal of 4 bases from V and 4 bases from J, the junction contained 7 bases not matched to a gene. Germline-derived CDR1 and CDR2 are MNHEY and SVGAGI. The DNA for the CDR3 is TGTGCCAGCAGTTCCTACGACAGGGGGCCTTACGAGCAGTACTTC. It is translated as CASSSYDRGPYEQYF.

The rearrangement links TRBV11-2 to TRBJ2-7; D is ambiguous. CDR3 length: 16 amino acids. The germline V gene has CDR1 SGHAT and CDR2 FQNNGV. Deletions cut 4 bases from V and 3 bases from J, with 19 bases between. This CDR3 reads CASSSLRGPGVYEQYF. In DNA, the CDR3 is TGTGCCAGCAGCTCTCTTAGAGGCCCTGGTGTCTACGAGCAGTACTTC. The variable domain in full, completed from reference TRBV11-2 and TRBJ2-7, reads EAGVAQSPRYKIIEKRQSVAFWCNPISGHATLYWYQQILGQGPKLLIQFQNNGVVDDSQLPKDRFSAERLKGVDSTLKIQPAKLEDSAVYLCASSSLRGPGVYEQYFGPGTRLTVT.

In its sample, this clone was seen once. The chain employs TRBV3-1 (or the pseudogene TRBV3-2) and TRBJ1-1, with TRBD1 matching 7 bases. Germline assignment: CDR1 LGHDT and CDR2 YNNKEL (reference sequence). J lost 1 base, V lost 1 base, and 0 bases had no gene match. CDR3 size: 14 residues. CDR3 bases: TGTGCCAGCAGCCAAGGACAGGGGAACACTGAAGCTTTCTTT. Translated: CASSQGQGNTEAFF.

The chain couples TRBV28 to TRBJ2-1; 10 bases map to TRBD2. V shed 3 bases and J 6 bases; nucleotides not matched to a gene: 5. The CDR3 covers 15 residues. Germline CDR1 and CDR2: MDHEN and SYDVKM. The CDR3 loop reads CASSFPLAGVNEQFF. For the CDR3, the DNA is TGTGCCAGCAGTTTCCCGCTAGCGGGGGTCAATGAGCAGTTCTTC.

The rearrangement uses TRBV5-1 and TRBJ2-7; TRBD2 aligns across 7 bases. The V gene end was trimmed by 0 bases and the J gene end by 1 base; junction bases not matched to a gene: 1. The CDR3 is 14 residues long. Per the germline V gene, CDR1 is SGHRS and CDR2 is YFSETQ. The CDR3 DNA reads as TGCGCCAGCAGCTTGGGCGGGGGATCCTACGAGCAGTACTTC. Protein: CASSLGGGSYEQYF.

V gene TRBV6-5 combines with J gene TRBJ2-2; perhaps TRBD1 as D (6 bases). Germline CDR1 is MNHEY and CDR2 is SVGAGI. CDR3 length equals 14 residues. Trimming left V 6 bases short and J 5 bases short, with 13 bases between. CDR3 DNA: TGTGCCAGCAGCACAGGGAGAACAACCGGGGAGCTGTTTTTT. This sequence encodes CASSTGRTTGELFF.

CDR3 in DNA: TGTGCCATCAGTGAGTCGCCCACGCAGGGCGATCAGCCCCAGCATTTT. This sequence encodes CAISESPTQGDQPQHF. The chain couples TRBV10-3 to TRBJ1-5, with D tentatively TRBD1 (5 bases). The germline CDR1 and CDR2 sequences are ENHRY and SYGVKD. V was clipped by 0 bases and J by 5 bases, with 14 bases between them. This CDR3 spans 16 amino acids.

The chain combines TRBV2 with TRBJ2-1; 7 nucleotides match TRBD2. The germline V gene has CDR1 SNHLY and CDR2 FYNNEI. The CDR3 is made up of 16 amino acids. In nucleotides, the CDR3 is TGTGCGTTGACCCAGGCAACGGGGGGATCCTACAATGAGCAGTTCTTC. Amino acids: CALTQATGGSYNEQFF.

The DNA of the CDR3 is TGTGCCAGCAAAAGGACAGACTACAATGAGCAGTTCTTC. Protein: CASKRTDYNEQFF. The V and J genes are TRBV2 and TRBJ2-1; possible D gene TRBD1, 6 bases. The CDR3 has 13 amino acids. The V end lost 7 bases, the J end lost 3 bases, and 10 bases lay between the germline ends. The germline gives CDR1 SNHLY, CDR2 FYNNEI.

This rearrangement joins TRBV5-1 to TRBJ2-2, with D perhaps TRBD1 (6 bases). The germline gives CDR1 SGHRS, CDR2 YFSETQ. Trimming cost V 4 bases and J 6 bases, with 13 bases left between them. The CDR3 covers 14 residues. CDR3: CASSLRTDAGELFF. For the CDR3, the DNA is TGCGCCAGCAGCCTCAGGACAGATGCCGGGGAGCTGTTTTTT. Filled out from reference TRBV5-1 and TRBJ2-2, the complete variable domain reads KAGVTQTPRYLIKTRGQQVTLSCSPISGHRSVSWYQQTPGQGLQFLFEYFSETQRNKGNFPGRFSGRQFSNSRSEMNVSTLELGDSALYLCASSLRTDAGELFFGEGSRLTVL.

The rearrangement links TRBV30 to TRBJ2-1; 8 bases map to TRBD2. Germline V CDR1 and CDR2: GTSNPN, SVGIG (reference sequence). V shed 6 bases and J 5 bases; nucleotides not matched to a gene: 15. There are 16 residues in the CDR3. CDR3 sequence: CACVPGLVLGDNEQFF. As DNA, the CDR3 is TGTGCCTGTGTCCCGGGACTAGTATTGGGGGACAATGAGCAGTTCTTC.

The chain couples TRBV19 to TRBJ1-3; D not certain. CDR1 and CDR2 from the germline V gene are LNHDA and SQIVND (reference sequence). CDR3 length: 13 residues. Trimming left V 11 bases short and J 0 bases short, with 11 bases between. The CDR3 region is CAAGISSGNTIYF. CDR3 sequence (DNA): TGTGCCGCGGGGATTTCCTCTGGAAACACCATATATTTT.

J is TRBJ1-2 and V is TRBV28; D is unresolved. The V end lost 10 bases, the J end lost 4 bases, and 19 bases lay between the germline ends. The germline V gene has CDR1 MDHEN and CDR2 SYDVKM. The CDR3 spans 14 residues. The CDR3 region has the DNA TGTGCCACCCTGCGCGGTGAAAGCGGCTATGGCTACACCTTC. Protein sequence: CATLRGESGYGYTF.

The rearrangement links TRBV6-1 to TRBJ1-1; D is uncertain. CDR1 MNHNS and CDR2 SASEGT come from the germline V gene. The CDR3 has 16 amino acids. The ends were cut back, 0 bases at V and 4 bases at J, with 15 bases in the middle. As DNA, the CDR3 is TGTGCCAGCAGTGAAGCGCGATTTCCCTCAGGCACTGAAGCTTTCTTT. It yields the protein CASSEARFPSGTEAFF.

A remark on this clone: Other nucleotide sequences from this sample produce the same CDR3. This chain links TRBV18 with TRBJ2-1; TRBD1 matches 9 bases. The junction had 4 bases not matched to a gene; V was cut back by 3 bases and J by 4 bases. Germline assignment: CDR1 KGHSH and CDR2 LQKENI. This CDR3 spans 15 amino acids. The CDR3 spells CASSPGQGTYNEQFF. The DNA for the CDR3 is TGTGCCAGCTCACCCGGACAGGGGACTTACAATGAGCAGTTCTTC.